This T cell receptor (beta chain) was recorded in a study of blood T cells in healthy people across ages. Study context: About one barcoded beta molecule per two T cells came from capture by template switching.

General study points: Relative to aged donors, long-lived donors carried more naive CD4+ cells and displayed higher diversity.

The ends were cut back, 1 base at V and 3 bases at J, with 9 bases in the middle. The CDR3 spans 15 residues. The germline V gene has CDR1 LGHNA and CDR2 YNFKEQ. This clonotype was observed a few times. The antigen remains undetermined. Russia was home to the donors, healthy Caucasian individuals aged about 6 to 90. For the second PCR, which ran for about 7 to 11 cycles, a sample-barcoded 5' primer and a J-beta primer mix were used. Carrying 12 random nucleotides, a template-switch adaptor labeled each individual cDNA molecule. TCRdb re-analysed the 5' RACE reads in MiXCR, keeping a single row per CDR3 protein. The sample lists roughly 930,000 distinct CDR3 sequences, roughly 48% occurring once.

This TCR came from a man aged 25 to 40 in good health. The sample comprised blood. This chain joins TRBV4-2 and TRBJ1-4; D uncertain. CDR3 nucleotide sequence: TGTGCCAGCAGCCAAGCATGGCAGCCTAATGAAAAACTGTTTTTT. Its translation is CASSQAWQPNEKLFF.